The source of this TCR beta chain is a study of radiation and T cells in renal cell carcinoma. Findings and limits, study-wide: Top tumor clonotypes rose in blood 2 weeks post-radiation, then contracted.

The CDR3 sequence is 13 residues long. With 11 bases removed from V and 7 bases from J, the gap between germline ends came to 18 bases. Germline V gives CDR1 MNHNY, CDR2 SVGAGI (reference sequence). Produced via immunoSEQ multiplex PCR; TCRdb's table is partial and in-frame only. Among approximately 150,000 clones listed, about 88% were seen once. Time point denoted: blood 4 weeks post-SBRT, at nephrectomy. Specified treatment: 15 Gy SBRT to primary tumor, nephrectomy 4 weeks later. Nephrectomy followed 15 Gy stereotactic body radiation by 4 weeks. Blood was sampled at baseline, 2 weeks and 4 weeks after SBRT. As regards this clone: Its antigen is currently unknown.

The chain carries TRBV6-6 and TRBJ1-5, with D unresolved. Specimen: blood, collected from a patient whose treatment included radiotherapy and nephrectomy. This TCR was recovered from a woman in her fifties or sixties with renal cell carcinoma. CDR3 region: CAARRAEKQPQHF. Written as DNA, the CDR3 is TGTGCCGCAAGAAGGGCAGAAAAACAGCCCCAGCATTTT.